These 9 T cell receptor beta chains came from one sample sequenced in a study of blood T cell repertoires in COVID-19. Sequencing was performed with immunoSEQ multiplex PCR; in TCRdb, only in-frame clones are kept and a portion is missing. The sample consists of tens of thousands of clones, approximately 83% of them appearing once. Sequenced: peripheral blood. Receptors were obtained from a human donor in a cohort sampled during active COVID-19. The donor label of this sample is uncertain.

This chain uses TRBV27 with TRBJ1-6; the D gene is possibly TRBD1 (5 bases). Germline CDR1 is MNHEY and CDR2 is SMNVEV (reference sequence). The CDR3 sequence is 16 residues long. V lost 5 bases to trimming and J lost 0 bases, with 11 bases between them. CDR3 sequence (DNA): TGTGCCAGCAGTCTGGGGGGGAACTCCTATAATTCACCCCTCCACTTT. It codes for CASSLGGNSYNSPLHF.

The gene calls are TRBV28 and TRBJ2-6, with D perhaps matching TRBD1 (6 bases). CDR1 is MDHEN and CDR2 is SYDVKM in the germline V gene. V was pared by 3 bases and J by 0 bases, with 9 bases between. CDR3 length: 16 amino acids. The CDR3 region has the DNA TGTGCCAGCAGTTTTCAAGGGGGCTCTGGGGCCAACGTCCTGACTTTC. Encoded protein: CASSFQGGSGANVLTF.

For the CDR3, the DNA is TGTGCCACCAGTGACCCAGCCGGGAGGTACAATGAGCAGTTCTTC. Translated, it gives CATSDPAGRYNEQFF. J is TRBJ2-1 and V is TRBV24-1; the match to TRBD2 covers 7 bases. Germline trimming cut 4 bases from V and 4 bases from J; bases unmatched to any gene: 6. The CDR3 has 15 residues. Looked up from germline, CDR1 is KGHDR and CDR2 is SFDVKD.

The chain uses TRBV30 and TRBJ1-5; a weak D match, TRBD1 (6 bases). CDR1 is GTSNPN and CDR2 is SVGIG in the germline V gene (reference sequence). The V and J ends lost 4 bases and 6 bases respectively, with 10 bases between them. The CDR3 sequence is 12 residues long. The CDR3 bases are TGTGCCTGGAATCTAGGGGGTCAGCCCCAGCATTTT. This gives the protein CAWNLGGQPQHF.

The CDR3 coding sequence is TGTGCCAGCAGCCAAGTTGCTAGCGGGGGGAACAATGAGCAGTTCTTC. The encoded protein is CASSQVASGGNNEQFF. This sequence joins TRBV3-1 (or the pseudogene TRBV3-2) and TRBJ2-1, with 11 bases matching TRBD2. This CDR3 has 16 residues. V was clipped by 1 base and J by 5 bases; unmatched bases: 4. Looked up from germline, CDR1 is LGHDT and CDR2 is YNNKEL (reference sequence).

Here the CDR3 DNA reads TGCGCCAGCAGCCGAGGGACAGAGAACTACTATGGCTACACCTTC. It translates to CASSRGTENYYGYTF. This chain links TRBV5-1 with TRBJ1-2; 7 bases are a match to TRBD1. Germline-derived CDR1 and CDR2 are SGHRS and YFSETQ. The CDR3 has 15 residues. V lost 4 bases to trimming and J lost 3 bases; unmatched junction nucleotides: 9. The full variable domain, completed using reference TRBV5-1 and TRBJ1-2, is KAGVTQTPRYLIKTRGQQVTLSCSPISGHRSVSWYQQTPGQGLQFLFEYFSETQRNKGNFPGRFSGRQFSNSRSEMNVSTLELGDSALYLCASSRGTENYYGYTFGSGTRLTVV.

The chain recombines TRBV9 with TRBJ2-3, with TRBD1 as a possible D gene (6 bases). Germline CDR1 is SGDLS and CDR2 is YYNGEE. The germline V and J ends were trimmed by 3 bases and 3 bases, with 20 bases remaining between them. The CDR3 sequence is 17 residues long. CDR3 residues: CASSATAQGFATDTQYF. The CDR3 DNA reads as TGTGCCAGCAGCGCCACGGCACAGGGATTTGCTACAGATACGCAGTATTTT.

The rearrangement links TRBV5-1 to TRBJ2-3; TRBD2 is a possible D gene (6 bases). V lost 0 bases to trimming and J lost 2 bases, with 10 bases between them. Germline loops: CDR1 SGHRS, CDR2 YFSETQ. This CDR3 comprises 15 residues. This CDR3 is CASSLEASATDTQYF. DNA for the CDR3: TGCGCCAGCAGCTTGGAAGCTAGCGCCACAGATACGCAGTATTTT.

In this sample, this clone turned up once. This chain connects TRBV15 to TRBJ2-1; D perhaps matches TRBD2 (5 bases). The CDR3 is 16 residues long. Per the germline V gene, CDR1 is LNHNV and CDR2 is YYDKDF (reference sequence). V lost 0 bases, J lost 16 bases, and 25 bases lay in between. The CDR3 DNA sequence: TGTGCCACCAGCAGAGATCTTCCGGACGGGAACTCCCCTCAATTCTTC. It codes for CATSRDLPDGNSPQFF.